Reported below is one T cell receptor (beta chain). In its sample, this clone was seen once. Its specific antigen is unknown. No base qualities exist here, and no much larger clone lies one base off it. This entry is derived from a study of PD-L1 blockade in urothelial cancer listed by TCRdb under 2017. Study-level background: All patients started therapy at some point between 2014 and 2016 and received atezolizumab 1,200 mg intravenously every 3 weeks. About 90% of the roughly 29 patients were identified as males with urothelial cancer of bladder origin, and a prior smoking history was reported by 18 of 29 patients. An ECOG performance status of 0 or 1 was recorded for the patients, and 0 to 3 prior chemotherapy regimens had been received by the patients. Blood samples were analyzed at two time points: 3 weeks after treatment start (second dose) and 6 weeks after treatment start. Blood samples gave a median of about 150,000 T cells and 77,000 or so unique TCRs, with a median clonality of about 0.078. An exploratory multi-omic analysis was conducted of the somatic, immune and clinical correlates of response to PD-L1 blockade with atezolizumab in urothelial cancer. Pretreatment tumor samples and matched peripheral blood, collected serially before and after atezolizumab treatment, underwent TCR sequencing. Durable clinical benefit was defined as a progression-free survival longer than 6 months, and TCR features were additionally tested against progression-free survival and overall survival. Whole exome sequencing and RNA sequencing of pretreatment tumors were performed alongside TCR sequencing in the same patients. Under ten patients reached durable clinical benefit, while some 20 patients did not. Just over 28 patients had pretreatment blood TCR-seq, roughly 25 had at least one posttreatment blood collection, and roughly 25 had tumor TCR-seq.

This sample's time point label indicates: pretreatment peripheral blood. A total of 29 patients with locally advanced or metastatic urothelial carcinoma, treated at Memorial Sloan Kettering on a trial protocol, made up the cohort. Peripheral blood mononuclear cells were collected pretreatment and during treatment, with between 1 and 8 total time points per patient. The Qiagen DNeasy Blood extraction kit was used to purify genomic DNA from total PBMCs and tumor samples. PBMCs were collected pretreatment and during treatment, and were isolated and stored as previously described. Synthetic TCR analog templates were spiked into each PCR so that absolute template abundance could be estimated from read counts. TCRbeta CDR3 regions were amplified from genomic DNA with bias-controlled V and J gene primers using the immunoSEQ assay. Sequencing of rearranged TCRbeta segments was done at approximately 20X coverage. Under the source paper's analysis protocol: Sequencing errors were corrected by clustering and CDR3s were annotated against IMGT to assign V, D and J genes. Downstream analyses used only productive TCRbeta rearrangements and left out out-of-frame or stop-codon sequences. To compute clonality, Shannon entropy was normalized by the log of the number of unique productive sequences and then subtracted from one. Clones differing between time points or between blood and tumor were identified by Fisher's exact test with Benjamini-Hochberg correction at adjusted p below 0.01. TCRdb provides this immuneACCESS table in a form limited to in-frame rearrangements. Some clones are lacking; in checked studies, under half of them reflect an unresolved V gene, and why the rest are absent is not known. V and J calls and clone size are copied from that table; D and trimming were computed from the DNA. The sample contains approximately 90,000 clones, around 84% of them found a single time. Jointly, the top ten make up around 2% of the sample.

The paper as a whole reports these results and caveats: Improved progression-free and overall survival was found to be associated with pretreatment peripheral blood TCR clonality below the median. Because the sample size was small (n ≈ 30) and many of the analyses were exploratory, the results are meant to be hypothesis-generating. Patients with durable benefit showed greater expansion of tumor-associated TCR clones in peripheral blood 3 weeks after starting treatment (n = 22, p = 0.022).

The germline V end is reduced by 3 bases and the J end by 6 bases; junction bases left unmatched: 10. The CDR3 covers 15 residues, taking in both the cysteine and the phenylalanine. Solely the CDR3 DNA is kept, with 45 bases framed from the first base. The germline V gene (reference sequence) gives CDR1 as GTSNPN and CDR2 as SVGIG. The source of this sequence is a man aged 60 to 75 with urothelial cancer. This specimen consisted of PBMCs, obtained around atezolizumab (anti-PD-L1) treatment. The rearrangement combines TRBV30 with TRBJ2-7, with 11 bases aligning to TRBD1. The DNA sequence reads TGTGCCTGGAGGGCCAGCGGGACAGGGGGGGCCGAGCAGTACTTC. It specifies CAWRASGTGGAEQYF.